The 28 T cell receptor beta chains given below trace back to one sample, sequenced in a study of spatial heterogeneity in lung cancer. TCRdb redid the calling of the 5' RACE reads with MiXCR, one entry per CDR3 protein. The sample lists around 37,000 distinct CDR3 sequences, less than 9% occurring once. Described time point: sample taken at primary tumor resection. The sequences come from PBMCs, collected at surgery. The origin of the receptors is a female donor with early-stage non-small cell lung cancer.

The chain joins TRBV9 to TRBJ2-1; 16 bases are shared with TRBD2. This CDR3 is 17 amino acids long. Trimming at V came to 3 bases and at J to 10 bases, leaving 10 bases not matched to a gene. Looked up from germline, CDR1 is SGDLS and CDR2 is YYNGEE. Written as DNA, the CDR3 is TGTGCCAGCAGCGCCGGGACTAGCGGGGGGGTTGAGGAGGAGCAGTTCTTC. Residues: CASSAGTSGGVEEEQFF.

At least ten counts were recorded for this clonotype. This chain links TRBV11-2 with TRBJ2-1; no clear D. Germline V gene data show CDR1 as SGHAT and CDR2 as FQNNGV. The V and J ends lost 5 bases and 0 bases respectively, with 11 bases between them. CDR3 length equals 15 residues. CDR3 nucleotides: TGTGCCAGCAGCCTTGGTCTGCTCTCCTACAATGAGCAGTTCTTC. Protein product: CASSLGLLSYNEQFF.

This clonotype has a handful of counts. The chain is built from TRBV7-8 and TRBJ2-7; 8 bases match TRBD1. V lost 1 base to trimming and J lost 3 bases; unmatched junction nucleotides: 8. The germline gives CDR1 SGHVS, CDR2 FQNEAQ. CDR3 length: 16 amino acids. CDR3 sequence reads: CASSLGGLGQVYEQYF. CDR3 coding DNA: TGTGCCAGCAGCTTAGGGGGCTTGGGACAGGTCTACGAGCAGTACTTC. The variable domain in full, with the rest retrieved from reference TRBV7-8 and TRBJ2-7, is GAGVSQSPRYKVAKRGQDVALRCDPISGHVSLFWYQQALGQGPEFLTYFQNEAQLDKSGLPSDRFFAERPEGSVSTLKIQRTQQEDSAVYLCASSLGGLGQVYEQYFGPGTRLTVT.

This clonotype was counted at least ten times. This rearrangement joins TRBV6-5 to TRBJ2-3; D is perhaps TRBD1 (6 bases). The germline V gene encodes CDR1 MNHEY and CDR2 SVGAGI. V was cut by 5 bases and J by 5 bases, with 11 bases left in between. The CDR3 contains 13 residues. The CDR3 region has the DNA TGTGCCAGCAGTACAAACAGGGTAGATACGCAGTATTTT. Amino acids: CASSTNRVDTQYF.

The chain combines TRBV12-3 or TRBV12-4 with TRBJ2-2, with 8 bases that match TRBD2. CDR3 length: 15 residues. Trimming took 6 bases from V and 2 from J; bases not matched to a gene: 5. DNA of the CDR3: TGTGCCAGCAGGTCCGGGGGGGCCAACACCGGGGAGCTGTTTTTT. Its protein product is CASRSGGANTGELFF.

This sequence joins TRBV3-1 and TRBJ2-5; D unclear. Trimming took 4 bases from V and 5 from J, leaving 11 bases between them. Per germline, CDR1 LGHDT and CDR2 YNNKEL (reference sequence). This CDR3 spans 13 amino acids. The CDR3 region has the DNA TGTGCCAGCAGCCCTGGTAGGCGGGAGACCCAGTACTTC. Protein: CASSPGRRETQYF.

This clonotype was counted ten times or more. The chain employs TRBV7-2 and TRBJ1-2; D is uncertain. The germline V gene encodes CDR1 SGHTA and CDR2 FQGNSA. Trimming removed 2 bases from V and 0 bases from J, with 10 bases in between. The CDR3 is made up of 15 amino acids. CDR3 region: CASSLMRDANYGYTF. The DNA for the CDR3 is TGTGCCAGCAGCTTAATGAGAGACGCTAACTATGGCTACACCTTC.

This clonotype has ten or more counts. The chain employs TRBV6-2 or TRBV6-3 and TRBJ2-6; D uncertain. This CDR3 has 16 amino acids. The germline V and J ends were trimmed by 5 bases and 0 bases, with 11 bases remaining between them. Germline assignment: CDR1 MNHEY and CDR2 SVGEGT. In nucleotides, the CDR3 is TGTGCCAGCAGTAGGTGGGCGCCCTCTGGGGCCAACGTCCTGACTTTC. It translates to CASSRWAPSGANVLTF.

The CDR3 here is CASSLGGGSSSPLHF. The CDR3 DNA reads as TGTGCCAGCAGCTTAGGGGGAGGGTCTAGTTCACCCCTCCACTTT. The chain uses TRBV7-2 and TRBJ1-6; D unclear. The CDR3 has 15 amino acids. From germline, CDR1 is SGHTA and CDR2 FQGNSA. V dropped 1 base and J dropped 9 bases, with 13 bases sitting between them.

The chain couples TRBV4-1 to TRBJ2-5, with D possibly TRBD1 on 6 matching bases. The CDR3 sequence is 14 residues long. The V end was cut by 2 bases, the J end by 9 bases, with 16 bases between. The V gene's germline CDR1 is MGHRA and CDR2 YSYEKL. The chain's CDR3 is CASSQPGTAGAQYF. In DNA, the CDR3 is TGCGCCAGCAGCCAACCGGGGACCGCAGGGGCCCAGTACTTC.

Ten or more counts support this clonotype. The chain recombines TRBV12-3 or TRBV12-4 with TRBJ1-1; 7 nucleotides agree with TRBD1. Trimming removed 3 bases from V and 5 bases from J; junction bases left unmatched: 9. The CDR3 length is 15 residues. CDR3 protein: CASSLSRDSSTEAFF. The DNA of the CDR3 is TGTGCCAGCAGTTTGTCTCGGGACAGCTCTACTGAAGCTTTCTTT.

This clonotype was seen at least ten times. The chain links TRBV14 to TRBJ1-5, with TRBD1 as a possible D gene (5 bases). Germline V lookup: CDR1 SGHDN, CDR2 FVKESK. Trimming pared 1 base from V and 9 bases from J, leaving 10 bases between. There are 13 residues in the CDR3. CDR3 sequence: CASSQVKGSPQHF. CDR3 bases: TGTGCCAGCAGCCAAGTGAAGGGGTCGCCCCAGCATTTT.

The rearrangement links TRBV12-3 or TRBV12-4 to TRBJ2-5, with D maybe TRBD2 (7 bases). The CDR3 loop spans 13 amino acids. V was clipped by 9 bases and J by 4 bases, with 15 bases between them. CDR3 in DNA: TGTGCCAGTACCAGGGGAGGGGTAGAGACCCAGTACTTC. Its protein is CASTRGGVETQYF.

This clonotype was recorded at least ten times. The chain combines TRBV7-9 with TRBJ2-1; TRBD2 agrees at 7 bases. The CDR3 consists of 14 residues. V lost 8 bases to trimming and J lost 6 bases; unmatched junction nucleotides: 10. Per the germline V gene, CDR1 is SEHNR and CDR2 is FQNEAQ (reference sequence). This CDR3 is CASFEAGRPNEQFF. In DNA, the CDR3 is TGTGCCAGCTTCGAAGCGGGGCGCCCCAATGAGCAGTTCTTC.

Regarding this clonotype: Given a much more abundant clone one base away, this may be a read error. This is likely a read error, given that the CDR3 carries no conserved phenylalanine or tryptophan at its end. This chain uses TRBV3-1 with TRBJ2-1; 12 bases line up with TRBD2. The CDR3 extends over 15 amino acids. Germline CDR1 reads LGHDT; CDR2 reads YNNKEL (reference sequence). V was pared by 6 bases and J by 4 bases, with 4 bases of the junction left unmatched. In nucleotides, the CDR3 is TGTGCCAGCAGTTATACTAGCGGGAGGTACAATGAGCAGTTCCTC. Residues: CASSYTSGRYNEQFL.

This clonotype was counted between two and nine times. The chain couples TRBV7-3 to TRBJ1-6; no firm D call. V was trimmed by 6 bases and J by 7 bases, leaving 13 bases between them. Per the germline V gene, CDR1 is SGHTA and CDR2 is FQGTGA. The CDR3 totals 14 residues. The CDR3 protein is CASSSGSGNSPLHF. DNA of the CDR3: TGTGCCAGCAGTAGCGGTTCGGGGAATTCACCCCTCCACTTT.

Of note for this clonotype: The junction shows a germline mismatch at one end, possibly a read error. This sequence joins TRBV24-1 and TRBJ2-2; 7 positions match TRBD2. This CDR3 has 16 residues. The V gene's germline CDR1 is KGHDR and CDR2 SFDVKD. CDR3 loop: CATGDLGRADTGELFF. CDR3 nucleotide sequence: TGTGCCACCGGTGATTTGGGGAGGGCGGACACCGGGGAGCTGTTTTTT.

There are a few counts of this clonotype. V gene TRBV4-1 combines with J gene TRBJ1-5, with D unresolved. Between the trimmed V and J ends, which lost 0 bases and 5 bases, there was a span of 8 bases. The CDR3 sequence is 14 residues long. Germline values: CDR1 MGHRA, CDR2 YSYEKL. CDR3 bases: TGCGCCAGCAGCCAAGATGCCGGAGATCAGCCCCAGCATTTT. It translates to CASSQDAGDQPQHF.

This clonotype was found many times. The V and J genes are TRBV6-5 and TRBJ2-1, with 14 bases identical to TRBD2. Trimming at V came to 8 bases and at J to 6 bases, leaving 6 bases not matched to a gene. Per the germline V gene, CDR1 is MNHEY and CDR2 is SVGAGI. This CDR3 has 15 amino acids. CDR3 residues: CASRTGTSGSNEQFF. Written as DNA, the CDR3 is TGTGCCAGCCGAACTGGGACTAGCGGGAGCAATGAGCAGTTCTTC.

The sample holds many counts of this clonotype. CDR3: CASSLDRNTEAFF. Here the CDR3 DNA reads TGTGCCAGCAGCTTAGACAGGAACACTGAAGCTTTCTTT. V usage is TRBV7-2 and J usage is TRBJ1-1; D is unclear. Trimming removed 1 base at V and 1 base at J, with 4 bases between. Per germline, CDR1 SGHTA and CDR2 FQGNSA. The CDR3 is 13 residues long.

This clonotype was detected ten times or more. The chain uses TRBV6-6 and TRBJ1-2, with unresolved D. Trimming shortened V by 2 bases and J by 4 bases, and 14 bases separated the two germline ends. CDR1 is MNHNY, CDR2 SVGAGI, per germline (reference sequence). The CDR3 loop spans 15 amino acids. CDR3 DNA sequence: TGTGCCAGCAGTTACACCCCCGACACGGCCTATGGCTACACCTTC. Protein product: CASSYTPDTAYGYTF.

This clonotype was counted at least ten times. This chain joins TRBV6-2 or TRBV6-3 and TRBJ2-5; D ambiguous. V was trimmed by 8 bases and J by 7 bases, leaving 17 bases between them. Germline V gives CDR1 MNHEY, CDR2 SVGEGT. The CDR3 consists of 13 residues. The chain's CDR3 is CASCAPVGLTQYF. In DNA form, the CDR3 reads TGTGCCAGCTGTGCCCCCGTAGGATTGACCCAGTACTTC.

This clonotype was recorded many times. The chain combines TRBV7-9 with TRBJ2-7, with 8 positions matching TRBD1. Trimming removed 1 base from V and 4 bases from J; junction bases left unmatched: 15. The V gene's germline CDR1 is SEHNR and CDR2 FQNEAQ (reference sequence). The CDR3 consists of 18 residues. CDR3 nucleotide sequence: TGTGCCAGCAGCTTAGTGGGCCGCGGAGGGACAGGACATTACGAGCAGTACTTC. It specifies CASSLVGRGGTGHYEQYF.

The V and J genes are TRBV3-1 and TRBJ2-5; D is unclear. The CDR3 contains 12 residues. Between the trimmed V and J ends, which lost 0 bases and 5 bases, there was a span of 4 bases. Per germline, CDR1 LGHDT and CDR2 YNNKEL (reference sequence). The chain's CDR3 is CASSQDTETQYF. For the CDR3, the DNA is TGTGCCAGCAGCCAAGATACTGAGACCCAGTACTTC.

This clonotype was detected only a few times. V usage is TRBV20-1 and J usage is TRBJ2-6; TRBD1 matches 7 bases. Per the germline V gene, CDR1 is DFQATT and CDR2 is SNEGSKA (reference sequence). This CDR3 spans 16 amino acids. The junction had 5 bases not matched to a gene; V was cut back by 3 bases and J by 0 bases. CDR3: CSASGRGFSGANVLTF. The CDR3 DNA follows: TGCAGTGCTAGCGGCAGGGGGTTCTCTGGGGCCAACGTCCTGACTTTC.

This clonotype has at least ten counts. The gene calls are TRBV29-1 and TRBJ1-4; no firm D call. The V end lost 5 bases, the J end lost 2 bases, and 9 bases lay between the germline ends. Germline assignment: CDR1 SQVTM and CDR2 ANQGSEA. This CDR3 is built from 13 residues. As DNA, the CDR3 is TGCAGCGTTCAATCCGGTACTAATGAAAAACTGTTTTTT. Protein sequence: CSVQSGTNEKLFF.

This clonotype has a count of ten or more. V gene TRBV12-3 or TRBV12-4 combines with J gene TRBJ2-2, with no clear D. Trimming shortened V by 6 bases and J by 6 bases, and 5 bases separated the two germline ends. CDR3 length: 11 residues. The CDR3 nucleotides are TGTGCCAGCAGAGGTGCCGGGGAGCTGTTTTTT. Translated, it gives CASRGAGELFF.

This clonotype was counted at least ten times. The genes are TRBV5-1 and TRBJ1-6, with 10 bases lining up with TRBD1. This CDR3 spans 15 amino acids. Germline V gene data show CDR1 as SGHRS and CDR2 as YFSETQ. The V segment lost 4 bases and the J segment 7 bases; nucleotides outside the gene matches: 5. CDR3 nucleotide sequence: TGCGCCAGCAGCGGGGGGACAGGGGCGAATTCACCCCTCCACTTT. Translation: CASSGGTGANSPLHF.